This is a list of T cell receptor beta chains from one sample in a study of blood T cells in healthy people across ages. TCRdb reprocessed the 5' RACE reads via MiXCR and lists one record per CDR3 protein. The sample lists 1.5 million to 2 million distinct CDR3 sequences, about 28% occurring once. The specimen was blood. The receptors shown here come from a woman in her twenties or thirties in good health. CDR3s include the opening cysteine and the closing phenylalanine or tryptophan. D genes are given only for firm matches. Some rows have no size entry. The others give once, few or many, or a class for an expanded clone.

NA	NA	TRBV7-2	TRBJ2-3	CASSFRQGGTYF	TGTGCCAGCAGCTTCCGACAGGGAGGCACGTATTTT
few	NA	TRBV9	TRBJ2-2	CASSVSVTGELFF	TGTGCCAGCAGCGTAAGCGTCACCGGGGAGCTGTTTTTT
many	NA	TRBV15	TRBJ2-5	CATSSPTSPSEETQYF	TGTGCCACCAGCAGTCCGACTTCACCTAGTGAGGAGACCCAGTACTTC
NA	NA	TRBV4-1	TRBJ2-3	CASSQEVATQYF	TGCGCCAGCAGCCAAGAGGTGGCAACGCAGTATTTT
few	TRBD2	TRBV11-1	TRBJ2-1	CASSPPSGGRDEQFF	TGTGCCAGCAGTCCCCCTAGCGGAGGGAGAGATGAGCAGTTCTTC
NA	NA	TRBV28	TRBJ1-4	CASSPPRAGANEKLFF	TGTGCCAGCAGTCCACCCCGGGCAGGGGCTAATGAAAAACTGTTTTTT
NA	NA	TRBV20-1	TRBJ2-3	CSARDAGNTDTQYF	TGCAGTGCTAGAGATGCGGGAAACACAGATACGCAGTATTTT
once	TRBD2	TRBV14	TRBJ2-1	CASSTSGTPLFF	TGTGCCAGCAGTACTAGCGGGACCCCTTTGTTCTTC
few	NA	TRBV5-1	TRBJ1-1	CASSSGLFGNTEAFF	TGCGCCAGCAGCTCGGGTCTCTTCGGGAACACTGAAGCTTTCTTT
few	NA	TRBV24-1	TRBJ2-5	CATSDLYQETQYF	TGTGCCACCAGTGATCTCTACCAAGAGACCCAGTACTTC
NA	NA	TRBV2	TRBJ2-5	CASRGDEGGTQYF	TGTGCCAGCAGGGGGGACGAGGGCGGGACCCAGTACTTC
NA	NA	TRBV7-2	TRBJ2-2	CASSPKGQRGDLFF	TGTGCCAGTAGTCCTAAAGGCCAGCGCGGGGATCTGTTTTTT
NA	NA	TRBV6-5	TRBJ2-4	CASTTSGRGQTLF	TGTGCCAGCACCACCTCAGGCCGCGGACAGACACTCTTC
many	NA	TRBV28	TRBJ2-7	CASSPNRAGGSYEQYF	TGTGCCAGCAGCCCTAACAGGGCTGGAGGGTCCTACGAGCAGTACTTC
NA	NA	TRBV28	TRBJ2-1	CASSRGMINEQFF	TGTGCCAGCAGTCGAGGGATGATCAATGAGCAGTTCTTC
NA	NA	TRBV4-1	TRBJ2-7	CASSQVITIPYNEQYF	TGCGCCAGCAGCCAAGTTATAACAATTCCCTACAATGAGCAGTACTTC
many	NA	TRBV12-3/TRBV12-4	TRBJ1-2	CASSLALDRVYGYTF	TGTGCCAGCAGTTTAGCGCTGGACAGAGTCTATGGCTACACCTTC
few	TRBD2	TRBV5-1	TRBJ2-1	CASSLVASGAGNEQFF	TGCGCCAGCAGCTTGGTAGCTAGCGGGGCAGGTAATGAGCAGTTCTTC
few	NA	TRBV21-1	TRBJ2-5	CASSLRLSGRGKGTQYF	TGTGCCAGCAGCCTCCGGCTCAGCGGGAGAGGGAAGGGGACCCAGTACTTC
many	NA	TRBV12-3/TRBV12-4	TRBJ2-7	CASRGHTYEQYF	TGTGCCAGCAGGGGACACACTTACGAGCAGTACTTC
NA	TRBD2	TRBV7-2	TRBJ2-4	CASRPSPLAGFNEQYF	TGTGCCAGCAGGCCGAGCCCCCTAGCGGGATTCAATGAGCAGTACTTC
many	TRBD1	TRBV4-1	TRBJ2-5	CASSQGTGGKETQYF	TGCGCCAGCAGCCAAGGGACAGGGGGGAAGGAGACCCAGTACTTC
NA	TRBD1	TRBV7-9	TRBJ1-1	CASSFDRGQAFF	TGTGCCAGCAGCTTCGACAGGGGTCAAGCTTTCTTT
few	NA	TRBV2	TRBJ2-5	CASSEWQVVETQYF	TGTGCCAGCAGTGAATGGCAGGTGGTAGAGACCCAGTACTTC
NA	NA	TRBV11-2	TRBJ1-1	CASSPIRGGAFF	TGTGCCAGCAGCCCAATACGGGGGGGAGCTTTCTTT
many	TRBD2	TRBV20-1	TRBJ2-7	CSARVWLAGSYEQYF	TGCAGTGCTAGAGTTTGGCTAGCGGGCTCCTACGAGCAGTACTTC
NA	NA	TRBV9	TRBJ2-3	CASSPAVEDTQYF	TGTGCCAGCAGCCCCGCGGTAGAGGATACGCAGTATTTT
few	NA	TRBV12-3/TRBV12-4	TRBJ2-5	CASTPGNAVYETQYF	TGTGCCAGCACCCCAGGGAATGCGGTATACGAGACCCAGTACTTC
NA	NA	TRBV20-1	TRBJ2-5	CSARTGQTQYF	TGCAGTGCAAGGACGGGACAGACCCAGTACTTC
many	TRBD1	TRBV20-1	TRBJ1-2	CSALITGTAGGGYTF	TGCAGTGCTCTAATCACCGGGACAGCCGGCGGTGGCTACACCTTC
few	TRBD1	TRBV12-5	TRBJ1-2	CASGLDGTGDAKGGYTF	TGTGCTAGTGGTTTGGACGGGACAGGGGACGCCAAGGGCGGCTACACCTTC
many	TRBD2	TRBV7-2	TRBJ2-1	CASSASSGRHHEQFF	TGTGCCAGCAGCGCGTCTAGCGGGAGACATCATGAGCAGTTCTTC
few	TRBD1	TRBV2	TRBJ2-7	CASKWGQGRDEQYF	TGTGCCAGCAAGTGGGGACAGGGGCGCGACGAGCAGTACTTC
few	TRBD2	TRBV9	TRBJ2-1	CASSVISGGEYNEQFF	TGTGCCAGCAGCGTAATAAGCGGGGGGGAATACAATGAGCAGTTCTTC